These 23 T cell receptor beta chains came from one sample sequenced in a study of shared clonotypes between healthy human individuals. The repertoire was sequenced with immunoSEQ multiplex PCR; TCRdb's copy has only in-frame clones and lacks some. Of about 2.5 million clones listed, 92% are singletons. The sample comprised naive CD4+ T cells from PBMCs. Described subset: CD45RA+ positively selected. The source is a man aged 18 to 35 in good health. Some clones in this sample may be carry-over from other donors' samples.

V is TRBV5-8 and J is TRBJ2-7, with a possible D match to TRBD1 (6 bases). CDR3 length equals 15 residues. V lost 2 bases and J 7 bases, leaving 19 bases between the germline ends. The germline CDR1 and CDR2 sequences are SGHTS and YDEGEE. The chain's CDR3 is CASSLAGDRSTEQYF. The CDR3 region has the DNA TGTGCCAGCAGCTTAGCAGGAGACAGGTCTACGGAGCAGTACTTC.

CDR3 bases: TGTGCCAGCAGTTATGAGGGGAGGACTGAAGCTTTCTTT. This sequence encodes CASSYEGRTEAFF. J is TRBJ1-1 and V is TRBV6-6, with a weak D call TRBD1 (5 bases). The CDR3 loop spans 13 amino acids. Germline V gene sequence: CDR1 MNHNY, CDR2 SVGAGI (reference sequence). Deletions cut 3 bases from V and 5 bases from J, with 10 bases between.

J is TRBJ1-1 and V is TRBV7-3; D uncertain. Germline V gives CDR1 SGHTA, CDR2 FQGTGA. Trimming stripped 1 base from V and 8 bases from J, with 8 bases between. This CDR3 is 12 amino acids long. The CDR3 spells CASSLNSGEAFF. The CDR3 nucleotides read TGTGCCAGCAGCTTAAATTCGGGGGAAGCTTTCTTT.

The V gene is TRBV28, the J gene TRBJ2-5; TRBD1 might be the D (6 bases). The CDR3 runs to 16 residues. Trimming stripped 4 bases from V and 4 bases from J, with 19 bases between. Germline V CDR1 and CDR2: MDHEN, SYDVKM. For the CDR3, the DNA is TGTGCCAGCAGTTCCACTCCCCCAGGGGCGAGAGAGACCCAGTACTTC. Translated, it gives CASSSTPPGARETQYF.

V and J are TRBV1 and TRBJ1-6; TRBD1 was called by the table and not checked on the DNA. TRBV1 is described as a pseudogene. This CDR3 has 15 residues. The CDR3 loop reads CTSSQGNQGLAPLHF. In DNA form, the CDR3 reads TGCACCAGCAGCCAAGGGAATCAGGGGTTGGCACCCCTCCACTTT.

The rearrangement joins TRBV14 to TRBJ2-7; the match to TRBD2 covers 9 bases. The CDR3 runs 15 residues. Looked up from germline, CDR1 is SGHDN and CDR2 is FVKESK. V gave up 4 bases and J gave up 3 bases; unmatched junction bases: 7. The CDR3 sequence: CASSRTLAGYYEQYF. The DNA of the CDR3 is TGTGCCAGCAGCCGGACACTAGCGGGTTACTACGAGCAGTACTTC.

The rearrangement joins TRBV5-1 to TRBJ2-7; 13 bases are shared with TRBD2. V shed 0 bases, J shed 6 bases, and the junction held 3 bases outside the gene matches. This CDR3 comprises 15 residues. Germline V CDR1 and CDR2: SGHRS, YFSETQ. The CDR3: CASSLALAGGGEQYF. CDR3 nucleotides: TGCGCCAGCAGCTTGGCACTAGCGGGAGGGGGCGAGCAGTACTTC.

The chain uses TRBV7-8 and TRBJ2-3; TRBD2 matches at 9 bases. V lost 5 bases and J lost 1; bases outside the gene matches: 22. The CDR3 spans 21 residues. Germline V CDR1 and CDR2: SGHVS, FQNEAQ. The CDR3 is CASSKPGLARTLSAGTDTQYF. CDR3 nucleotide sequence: TGTGCCAGCAGCAAGCCGGGACTAGCTAGAACCCTATCGGCCGGCACAGATACGCAGTATTTT.

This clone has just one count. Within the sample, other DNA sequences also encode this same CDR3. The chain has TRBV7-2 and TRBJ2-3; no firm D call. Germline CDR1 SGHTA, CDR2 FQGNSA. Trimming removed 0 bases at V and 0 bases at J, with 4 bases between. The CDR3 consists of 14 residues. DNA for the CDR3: TGTGCCAGCAGCTTAGCGGGTAGCACAGATACGCAGTATTTT. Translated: CASSLAGSTDTQYF.

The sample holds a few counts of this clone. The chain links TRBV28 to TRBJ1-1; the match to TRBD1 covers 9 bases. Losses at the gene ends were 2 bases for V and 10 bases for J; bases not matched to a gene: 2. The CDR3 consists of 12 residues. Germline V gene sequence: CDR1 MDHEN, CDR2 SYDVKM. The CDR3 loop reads CASSLRTGVAFF. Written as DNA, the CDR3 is TGTGCCAGCAGTTTAAGGACAGGGGTAGCTTTCTTT.

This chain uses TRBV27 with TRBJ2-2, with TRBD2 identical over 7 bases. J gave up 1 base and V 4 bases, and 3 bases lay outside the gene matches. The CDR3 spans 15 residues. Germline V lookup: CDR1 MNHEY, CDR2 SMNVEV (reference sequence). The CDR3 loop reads CASSSSGLNTGELFF. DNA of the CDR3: TGTGCCAGCAGTTCTAGCGGACTGAACACCGGGGAGCTGTTTTTT.

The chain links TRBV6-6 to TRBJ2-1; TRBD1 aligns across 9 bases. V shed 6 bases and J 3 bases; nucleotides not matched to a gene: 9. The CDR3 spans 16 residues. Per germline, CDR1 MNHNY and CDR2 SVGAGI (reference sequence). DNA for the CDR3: TGTGCCAGCAGGGCCACAGGGGGCAGAAACTACAATGAGCAGTTCTTC. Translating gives CASRATGGRNYNEQFF.

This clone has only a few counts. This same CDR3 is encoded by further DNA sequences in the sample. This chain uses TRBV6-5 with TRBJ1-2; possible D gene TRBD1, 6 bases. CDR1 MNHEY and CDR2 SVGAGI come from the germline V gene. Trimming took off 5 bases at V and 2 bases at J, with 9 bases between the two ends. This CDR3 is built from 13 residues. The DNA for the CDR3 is TGTGCCAGCAGTCCACAGGGCAACTATGGCTACACCTTC. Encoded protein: CASSPQGNYGYTF.

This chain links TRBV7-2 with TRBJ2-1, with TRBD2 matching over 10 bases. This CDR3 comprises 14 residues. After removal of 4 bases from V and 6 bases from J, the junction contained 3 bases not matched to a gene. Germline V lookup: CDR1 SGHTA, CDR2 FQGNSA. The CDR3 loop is CASSYTSGVNEQFF. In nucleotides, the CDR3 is TGTGCCAGCAGCTACACTAGCGGGGTCAATGAGCAGTTCTTC.

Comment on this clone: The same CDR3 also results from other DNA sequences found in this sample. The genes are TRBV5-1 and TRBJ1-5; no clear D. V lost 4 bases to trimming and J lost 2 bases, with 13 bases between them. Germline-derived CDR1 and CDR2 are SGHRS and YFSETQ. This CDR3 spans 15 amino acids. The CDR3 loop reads CASSLEGGRNQPQHF. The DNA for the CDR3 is TGCGCCAGCAGCCTGGAGGGTGGTCGCAATCAGCCCCAGCATTTT.

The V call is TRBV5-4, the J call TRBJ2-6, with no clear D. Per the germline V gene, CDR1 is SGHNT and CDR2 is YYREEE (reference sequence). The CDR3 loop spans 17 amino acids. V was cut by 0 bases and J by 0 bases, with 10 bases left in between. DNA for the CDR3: TGTGCCAGCAGCTTGGAGCCCGGTAGCTCTGGGGCCAACGTCCTGACTTTC. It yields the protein CASSLEPGSSGANVLTF.

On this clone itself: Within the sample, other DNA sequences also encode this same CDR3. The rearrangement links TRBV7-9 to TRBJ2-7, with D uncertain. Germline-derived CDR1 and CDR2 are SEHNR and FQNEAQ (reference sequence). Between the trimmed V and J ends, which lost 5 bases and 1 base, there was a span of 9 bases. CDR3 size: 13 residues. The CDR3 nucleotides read TGTGCCAGCAGCATAAGTGGGTCCTACGAGCAGTACTTC. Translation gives CASSISGSYEQYF.

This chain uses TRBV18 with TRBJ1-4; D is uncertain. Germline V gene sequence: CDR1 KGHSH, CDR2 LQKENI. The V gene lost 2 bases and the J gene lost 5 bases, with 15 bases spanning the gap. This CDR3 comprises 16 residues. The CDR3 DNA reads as TGTGCCAGCTCACCAGCCCTCTTGCAGCTCAATGAAAAACTGTTTTTT. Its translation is CASSPALLQLNEKLFF.

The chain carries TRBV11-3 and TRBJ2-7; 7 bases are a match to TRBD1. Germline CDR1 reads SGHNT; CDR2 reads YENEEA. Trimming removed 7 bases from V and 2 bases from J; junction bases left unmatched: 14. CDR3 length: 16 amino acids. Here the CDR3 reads CASNSSTGTEPYEQYF. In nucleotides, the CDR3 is TGTGCCAGCAACTCATCAACCGGGACAGAGCCCTACGAGCAGTACTTC. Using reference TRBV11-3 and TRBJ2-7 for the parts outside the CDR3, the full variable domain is EAGVVQSPRYKIIEKKQPVAFWCNPISGHNTLYWYLQNLGQGPELLIRYENEEAVDDSQLPKDRFSAERLKGVDSTLKIQPAELGDSAVYLCASNSSTGTEPYEQYFGPGTRLTVT.

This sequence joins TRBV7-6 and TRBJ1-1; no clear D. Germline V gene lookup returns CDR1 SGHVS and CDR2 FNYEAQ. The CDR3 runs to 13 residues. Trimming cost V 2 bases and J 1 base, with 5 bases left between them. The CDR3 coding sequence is TGTGCCAGCAGCTTACAGACGAACACTGAAGCTTTCTTT. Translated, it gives CASSLQTNTEAFF.

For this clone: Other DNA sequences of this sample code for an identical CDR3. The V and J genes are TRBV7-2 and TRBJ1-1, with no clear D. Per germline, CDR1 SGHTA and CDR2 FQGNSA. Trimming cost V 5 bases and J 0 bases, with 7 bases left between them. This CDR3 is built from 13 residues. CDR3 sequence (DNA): TGTGCCAGCAGCCGTGAGATGAACACTGAAGCTTTCTTT. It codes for CASSREMNTEAFF.

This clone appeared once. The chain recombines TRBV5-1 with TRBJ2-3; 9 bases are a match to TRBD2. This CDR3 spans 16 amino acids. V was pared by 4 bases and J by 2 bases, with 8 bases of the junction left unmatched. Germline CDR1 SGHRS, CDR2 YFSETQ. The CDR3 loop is CASSLPASGDTDTQYF. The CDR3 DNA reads TGCGCCAGCAGCCTCCCAGCTAGCGGGGACACAGATACGCAGTATTTT.

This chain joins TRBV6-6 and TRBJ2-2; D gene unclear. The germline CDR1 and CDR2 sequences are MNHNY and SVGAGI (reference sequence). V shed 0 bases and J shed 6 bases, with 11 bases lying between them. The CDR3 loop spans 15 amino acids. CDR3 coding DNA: TGTGCCAGCAGTTACTCGAGACTTATTTCCGGGGAGCTGTTTTTT. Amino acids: CASSYSRLISGELFF.